The 21 T cell receptor beta chains listed next were all sequenced from one sample in a study of Ad26.COV2.S vaccination and SARS-CoV-2 variants. Sequenced by immunoSEQ multiplex PCR; TCRdb stores in-frame clones only, minus some. The table shows about 680,000 clones, with around 92% occurring only once. Specified treatment: 15 to 20 received Ad26.COV2.S at low or high dose, single or two shots; several received placebo; per-sample allocation not given. The samples were gathered on day 63 after the first injection of vaccine or placebo. Source: peripheral blood, taken in a trial of Ad26.COV2.S vaccine versus placebo. These receptors were obtained from a person aged 18-65 years who received the Ad26.COV2.S COVID-19 vaccine or a placebo.

This chain uses TRBV30 with TRBJ2-1, with D perhaps matching TRBD1 (6 bases). The V and J ends lost 1 base and 5 bases respectively, with 12 bases between them. Germline CDR1 reads GTSNPN; CDR2 reads SVGIG (reference sequence). The CDR3 is made up of 14 amino acids. The CDR3 sequence: CAWSGDRRNNEQFF. CDR3 DNA sequence: TGTGCCTGGAGTGGCGACAGGCGTAACAATGAGCAGTTCTTC.

The rearrangement joins TRBV7-3 to TRBJ2-1; 16 bases map to TRBD2. Germline trimming cut 5 bases from V and 6 bases from J; bases unmatched to any gene: 10. This CDR3 has 18 residues. The germline gives CDR1 SGHTA, CDR2 FQGTGA. This chain's CDR3 is CASSPQGLAGGQVNEQFF. CDR3 nucleotides: TGTGCCAGCAGCCCGCAGGGACTAGCGGGGGGGCAGGTCAATGAGCAGTTCTTC.

This CDR3 is CASRPGTPSYEQYF. The CDR3 nucleotides are TGTGCCAGCCGCCCCGGGACACCTTCCTACGAGCAGTACTTC. V usage is TRBV27 and J usage is TRBJ2-7, with D perhaps matching TRBD1 (6 bases). V dropped 8 bases and J dropped 1 base, with 15 bases sitting between them. Germline CDR1 is MNHEY and CDR2 is SMNVEV (reference sequence). CDR3 size: 14 residues.

V usage is TRBV19 and J usage is TRBJ2-1, with unresolved D. The germline V gene encodes CDR1 LNHDA and CDR2 SQIVND (reference sequence). The length of the CDR3 is 12 residues. The ends were cut back, 8 bases at V and 8 bases at J, with 13 bases in the middle. CDR3 in amino acids: CASGVPLDEQFF. CDR3 nucleotide sequence: TGTGCCAGTGGTGTCCCCCTGGATGAGCAGTTCTTC.

The CDR3 is CASSSTGGLPNYGYTF. The CDR3 nucleotides read TGTGCCAGCAGCAGCACCGGGGGACTGCCGAACTATGGCTACACCTTC. The V call is TRBV3-1 (or the pseudogene TRBV3-2), the J call TRBJ1-2, with a weak D call TRBD1 (5 bases). The germline gives CDR1 LGHDT, CDR2 YNNKEL (reference sequence). V lost 5 bases to trimming and J lost 2 bases, with 18 bases between them. The CDR3 is 16 amino acids.

The chain employs TRBV3-1 (or the pseudogene TRBV3-2) and TRBJ2-7, with TRBD2 matching 9 bases. CDR3 size: 13 residues. CDR1 LGHDT and CDR2 YNNKEL come from the germline V gene (reference sequence). V was pared by 5 bases and J by 6 bases, with 5 bases of the junction left unmatched. The CDR3 DNA follows: TGTGCCAGCAGCTTAGCGGGAGTAGGCGAGCAGTACTTC. Protein sequence: CASSLAGVGEQYF.

The genes are TRBV28 and TRBJ2-2; 7 nucleotides match TRBD1. V gave up 5 bases and J gave up 7 bases; unmatched junction bases: 10. The length of the CDR3 is 15 residues. Germline V gene sequence: CDR1 MDHEN, CDR2 SYDVKM. Here the CDR3 reads CASSVFTGDHGELFF. CDR3 bases: TGTGCCAGCAGTGTGTTCACAGGGGACCACGGGGAGCTGTTTTTT.

This chain joins TRBV4-3 and TRBJ2-2; D is possibly TRBD1 (6 bases). V shed 0 bases and J shed 6 bases, with 11 bases lying between them. This CDR3 has 15 residues. From germline, CDR1 is LGHNA and CDR2 YSLEER. The CDR3 DNA reads as TGCGCCAGCAGCCAAGATCGGCAGGGGCCCGGGGAGCTGTTTTTT. This codes for CASSQDRQGPGELFF.

The rearrangement links TRBV24-1 to TRBJ2-3; 9 bases fit TRBD1. V was clipped by 4 bases and J by 3 bases; unmatched bases: 13. Per the germline V gene, CDR1 is KGHDR and CDR2 is SFDVKD. The CDR3 is 18 amino acids. The CDR3 bases are TGTGCCACCAGTGACCCCTCCGGGACAGGGCTTCGGACAGATACGCAGTATTTT. This gives the protein CATSDPSGTGLRTDTQYF.

V is TRBV7-9 and J is TRBJ1-2, with unresolved D. CDR1 is SEHNR, CDR2 FQNEAQ, per germline (reference sequence). V dropped 5 bases and J dropped 0 bases, with 7 bases sitting between them. The CDR3 is 13 residues long. The CDR3 DNA reads as TGTGCCAGCAGCCTCACATCTAACTATGGCTACACCTTC. Translated, it gives CASSLTSNYGYTF.

This clone has more than one count but fewer than ten. V and J are TRBV11-2 and TRBJ1-1, with 12 nucleotides matching TRBD1. Trimming at V came to 1 base and at J to 1 base, leaving 7 bases not matched to a gene. Germline CDR1 and CDR2: SGHAT and FQNNGV. This CDR3 has 18 amino acids. CDR3 in amino acids: CASSLVLGQGAKNTEAFF. DNA for the CDR3: TGTGCCAGCAGCTTAGTCCTGGGACAGGGGGCAAAGAACACTGAAGCTTTCTTT.

V usage is TRBV30 and J usage is TRBJ2-7; either TRBD1 or TRBD2 may supply D (5 bases each). Germline lookup yields CDR1 GTSNPN and CDR2 SVGIG (reference sequence). The CDR3 is 12 residues long. Deletions cut 5 bases from V and 5 bases from J, with 13 bases between. The CDR3 DNA reads TGTGCCTGGTCAGGGAGTAGGAACGAGCAGTACTTC. Its protein is CAWSGSRNEQYF.

Turning to this clone: Other DNA sequences within the sample encode an identical CDR3. The gene calls are TRBV6-5 and TRBJ1-4; weak D call: TRBD1 (5 bases). Trimming removed 0 bases from V and 4 bases from J, with 9 bases in between. The germline CDR1 and CDR2 sequences are MNHEY and SVGAGI. CDR3 length: 15 residues. CDR3 nucleotide sequence: TGTGCCAGCAGTTACTCAGGGACGGGTAATGAAAAACTGTTTTTT. Translating it yields CASSYSGTGNEKLFF.

This sequence joins TRBV18 and TRBJ2-7, with D uncertain. Germline lookup yields CDR1 KGHSH and CDR2 LQKENI. This CDR3 region has 13 residues. Trimming removed 3 bases at V and 4 bases at J, with 10 bases between. CDR3 bases: TGTGCCAGCTCACCCTTAAAGGGATACGAGCAGTACTTC. This codes for CASSPLKGYEQYF.

This clone was counted between two and nine times. V usage is TRBV5-1 and J usage is TRBJ1-1; D unclear. Germline CDR1 and CDR2: SGHRS and YFSETQ. The V and J ends lost 2 bases and 2 bases respectively, with 10 bases between them. The CDR3 is 14 amino acids. CDR3 sequence: CASSFGLLNTEAFF. DNA of the CDR3: TGCGCCAGCAGCTTTGGACTACTTAACACTGAAGCTTTCTTT.

CDR3 DNA: TGTGCCAGCAGGGCCACCGGGACAGGCGACACCGGGGAGCTGTTTTTT. Translated: CASRATGTGDTGELFF. The chain has TRBV7-3 and TRBJ2-2; TRBD1 matches 8 bases. Germline CDR1 SGHTA, CDR2 FQGTGA. V gave up 6 bases and J gave up 3 bases; unmatched junction bases: 9. CDR3 length equals 16 residues.

This chain joins TRBV15 and TRBJ2-1; 12 bases align to TRBD2. Germline loops: CDR1 LNHNV, CDR2 YYDKDF (reference sequence). The V gene end was trimmed by 3 bases and the J gene end by 2 bases; junction bases not matched to a gene: 2. CDR3 length: 16 amino acids. Here the CDR3 reads CATSRGLAGAYNEQFF. CDR3 nucleotide sequence: TGTGCCACCAGCAGGGGACTAGCGGGTGCCTACAATGAGCAGTTCTTC.

The chain joins TRBV6-5 to TRBJ1-6, with 8 bases aligning to TRBD1. V lost 10 bases and J lost 5; bases outside the gene matches: 7. CDR1 and CDR2 from the germline V gene are MNHEY and SVGAGI. CDR3 length equals 14 residues. The CDR3 sequence is CATVGQGNNSPLHF. The CDR3 DNA reads TGTGCCACCGTTGGACAGGGAAATAATTCACCCCTCCACTTT.

The rearrangement joins TRBV6-2 or TRBV6-3 to TRBJ1-1; TRBD1 might be the D (5 bases). Germline CDR1 MNHEY, CDR2 SVGEGT. Trimming removed 4 bases at V and 1 base at J, with 10 bases between. The CDR3 totals 14 residues. CDR3 DNA: TGTGCCAGCAGTTTACTAAGGGGGAACACTGAAGCTTTCTTT. This encodes CASSLLRGNTEAFF.

The chain carries TRBV5-1 and TRBJ1-4; D possibly corresponds to TRBD1 (6 bases). This CDR3 has 17 amino acids. Per the germline V gene, CDR1 is SGHRS and CDR2 is YFSETQ. V was cut by 0 bases and J by 1 base, with 13 bases left in between. The CDR3 sequence is CASSLAPNRETNEKLFF. The CDR3 DNA reads as TGCGCCAGCAGCTTGGCCCCCAACAGGGAAACTAATGAAAAACTGTTTTTT. Complete variable domain (other parts from reference TRBV5-1 and TRBJ1-4): KAGVTQTPRYLIKTRGQQVTLSCSPISGHRSVSWYQQTPGQGLQFLFEYFSETQRNKGNFPGRFSGRQFSNSRSEMNVSTLELGDSALYLCASSLAPNRETNEKLFFGSGTQLSVL.

The V gene is TRBV30, the J gene TRBJ2-5, with 7 nucleotides matching TRBD1. This CDR3 is 13 amino acids long. Germline CDR1 reads GTSNPN; CDR2 reads SVGIG (reference sequence). Trimming cost V 1 base and J 7 bases; bases outside gene matches: 6. The chain's CDR3 is CAWSAWDSVTQYF. DNA for the CDR3: TGTGCCTGGAGTGCATGGGACAGCGTGACCCAGTACTTC.